This T cell receptor (beta chain) is from a study of T cell repertoires in cytomegalovirus infection. Study context: Used in the study were CMV epitopes, some recently identified and HLA-C-restricted, others well-studied and HLA-B-restricted. From public TCR beta signatures came an indication of both CMV infection and matching HLA type.

The table lists this clonotype with a few counts. The antigen is not known. Germline CDR1 is MNHNY and CDR2 is SVGAGI (reference sequence). The length of the CDR3 is 13 residues. Trimming left V 5 bases short and J 3 bases short, with 8 bases between. TCRdb redid the calling of the reads with MiXCR, one entry per CDR3 protein. The sample contains 680,000 or so distinct CDR3 sequences, roughly 36% of which appear only once. Sequencing used cultured PBMCs, obtained from culture after CMV antigen stimulation. This clonotype was obtained from a human donor in good health (CMV status not recorded). Some clones in this sample may be carry-over from other donors' samples. The chain is built from TRBV6-6 and TRBJ1-5; TRBD1 is a possible D gene (5 bases). In DNA, the CDR3 is TGTGCCAGCAGTCCCAGGGACAATCAGCCCCAGCATTTT. It yields the protein CASSPRDNQPQHF.